The 11 T cell receptor beta chains below all came from one sample that was sequenced in a study of blood T cell repertoires in COVID-19. The table came from immunoSEQ multiplex PCR; TCRdb's copy has only in-frame clones and leaves some out. The sample lists approximately 110,000 clones; roughly 85% were seen once. The sequenced material came from peripheral blood. Source of these receptors: a man in his fifties with acute or convalescent COVID-19.

This chain joins TRBV10-3 and TRBJ2-3, with 8 bases aligning to TRBD2. Germline V gives CDR1 ENHRY, CDR2 SYGVKD. V shed 7 bases, J shed 3 bases, and the junction held 9 bases outside the gene matches. This CDR3 spans 15 amino acids. The chain's CDR3 is CAITEREGRTDTQYF. The DNA of the CDR3 is TGTGCCATCACCGAACGGGAGGGGAGGACAGATACGCAGTATTTT.

This clone appeared once. The chain employs TRBV30 and TRBJ2-3, with TRBD2 as a possible D gene (6 bases). Trimming shortened V by 0 bases and J by 2 bases, and 15 bases separated the two germline ends. CDR1 and CDR2 from the germline V gene are GTSNPN and SVGIG (reference sequence). The CDR3 runs 16 residues. CDR3 in amino acids: CAWSVGWRELTDTQYF. Here the CDR3 DNA reads TGTGCCTGGAGTGTAGGGTGGCGGGAACTCACAGATACGCAGTATTTT.

This clone turned up a few times. V is TRBV6-5 and J is TRBJ1-1; TRBD1 agrees at 7 bases. Germline assignment: CDR1 MNHEY and CDR2 SVGAGI. Trimming cost V 7 bases and J 0 bases; bases outside gene matches: 5. The CDR3 totals 14 residues. In nucleotides, the CDR3 is TGTGCCAGCACAAGGGGGCCTTTGAACACTGAAGCTTTCTTT. Translating it yields CASTRGPLNTEAFF.

This chain joins TRBV18 and TRBJ2-3, with D unresolved. Trimming stripped 5 bases from V and 0 bases from J, with 3 bases between. The CDR3 has 12 residues. The germline CDR1 and CDR2 sequences are KGHSH and LQKENI. The CDR3 here is CASSSSTDTQYF. CDR3 DNA: TGTGCCAGCTCATCGAGCACAGATACGCAGTATTTT. Using reference TRBV18 and TRBJ2-3 for the parts outside the CDR3, the full variable domain is NAGVMQNPRHLVRRRGQEARLRCSPMKGHSHVYWYRQLPEEGLKFMVYLQKENIIDESGMPKERFSAEFPKEGPSILRIQQVVRGDSAAYFCASSSSTDTQYFGPGTRLTVL.

This clone occurred a few times. CDR3 region: CASSLEGDEKLFF. In DNA form, the CDR3 reads TGTGCCAGCAGCTTGGAGGGTGATGAAAAACTGTTTTTT. This rearrangement joins TRBV7-9 to TRBJ1-4, with no clear D. The CDR3 length is 13 residues. V gave up 3 bases and J gave up 6 bases, with 8 bases separating them. The V gene's germline CDR1 is SEHNR and CDR2 FQNEAQ (reference sequence).

The chain uses TRBV6-5 and TRBJ1-2, with TRBD1 as a possible D gene (6 bases). V was pared by 2 bases and J by 10 bases, with 17 bases between. Germline V gene lookup returns CDR1 MNHEY and CDR2 SVGAGI. This CDR3 is 14 amino acids long. Here the CDR3 reads CASSYTRSGVLYTF. In DNA form, the CDR3 reads TGTGCCAGCAGTTACACTCGATCAGGGGTACTCTACACCTTC.

The rearrangement uses TRBV7-6 and TRBJ2-6; weak D call: TRBD1 (5 bases). Per the germline V gene, CDR1 is SGHVS and CDR2 is FNYEAQ. This CDR3 is built from 16 residues. V lost 7 bases to trimming and J lost 1 base, with 14 bases between them. This CDR3 is CASKAGSPSGANVLTF. CDR3 DNA sequence: TGTGCCAGCAAGGCAGGGTCCCCTTCTGGGGCCAACGTCCTGACTTTC.

CDR3: CASSPLAGAYNEQFF. The CDR3 DNA reads TGTGCCAGCAGCCCTTTAGCGGGAGCCTACAATGAGCAGTTCTTC. The chain carries TRBV3-1 (or the pseudogene TRBV3-2) and TRBJ2-1; 9 bases match TRBD2. Looked up from germline, CDR1 is LGHDT and CDR2 is YNNKEL (reference sequence). J lost 2 bases, V lost 4 bases, and 3 bases had no gene match. The CDR3 has 15 amino acids.

This chain joins TRBV25-1 and TRBJ2-1; 8 nucleotides line up with TRBD2. From germline, CDR1 is MGHDK and CDR2 SYGVNS. V lost 9 bases and J lost 5; bases outside the gene matches: 9. The CDR3 totals 14 residues. The CDR3 bases are TGTGCCAGTGGGGAGCGGGAGAGGCACAATGAGCAGTTCTTC. Its protein is CASGERERHNEQFF.

The chain recombines TRBV5-1 with TRBJ2-4, with 7 positions matching TRBD1. The CDR3 runs 15 residues. After removal of 4 bases from V and 3 bases from J, the junction contained 7 bases not matched to a gene. CDR1 and CDR2 from the germline V gene are SGHRS and YFSETQ. The CDR3 loop is CASSIQGLDKNIQYF. CDR3 DNA sequence: TGCGCCAGCAGCATACAGGGGTTGGACAAAAACATTCAGTACTTC. The whole variable domain, filled in from reference TRBV5-1 and TRBJ2-4, reads KAGVTQTPRYLIKTRGQQVTLSCSPISGHRSVSWYQQTPGQGLQFLFEYFSETQRNKGNFPGRFSGRQFSNSRSEMNVSTLELGDSALYLCASSIQGLDKNIQYFGAGTRLSVL.

The gene calls are TRBV21-1 and TRBJ2-1; the table's D gene call, TRBD2, was not cross checked with the DNA. TRBV21-1 is assigned pseudogene status. The CDR3 spans 19 residues. The CDR3 DNA reads as TGTGCCAGCAGCAAAAACCCCCTCTGCCACGGAGGCTCCTACAATGAGCAGTTCTTC. It specifies CASSKNPLCHGGSYNEQFF.